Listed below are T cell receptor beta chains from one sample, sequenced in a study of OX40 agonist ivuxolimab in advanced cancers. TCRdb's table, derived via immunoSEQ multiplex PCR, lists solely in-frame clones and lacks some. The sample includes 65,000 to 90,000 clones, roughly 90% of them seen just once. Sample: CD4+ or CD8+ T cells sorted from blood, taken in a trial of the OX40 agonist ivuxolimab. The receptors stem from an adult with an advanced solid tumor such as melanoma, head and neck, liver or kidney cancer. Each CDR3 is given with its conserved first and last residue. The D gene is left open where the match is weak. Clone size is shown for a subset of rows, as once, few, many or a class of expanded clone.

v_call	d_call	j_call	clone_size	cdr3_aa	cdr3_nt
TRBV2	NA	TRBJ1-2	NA	CASAGADPSVYGYTF	TGTGCCAGCGCCGGGGCAGACCCATCGGTCTATGGCTACACCTTC
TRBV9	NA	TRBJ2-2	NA	CASSVRQANTGELFF	TGTGCCAGCAGCGTAAGACAGGCGAACACCGGGGAGCTGTTTTTT
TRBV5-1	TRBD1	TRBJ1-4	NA	CASSAGDRGRAKLFF	TGCGCCAGCAGCGCTGGGGACAGGGGGCGAGCAAAACTGTTTTTT
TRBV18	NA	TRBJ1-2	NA	CASSQGQSYGYTF	TGTGCCAGCTCACAAGGACAGAGCTATGGCTACACCTTC
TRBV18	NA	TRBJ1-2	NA	CASSPGLTGDYGYTF	TGTGCCAGCTCACCAGGTTTGACGGGGGACTATGGCTACACCTTC
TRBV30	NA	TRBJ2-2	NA	CAWSVPLTGELFF	TGTGCCTGGAGTGTACCGCTCACCGGGGAGCTGTTTTTT
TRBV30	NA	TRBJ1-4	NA	CAWTRATNEKLFF	TGTGCCTGGACCCGAGCAACTAATGAAAAACTGTTTTTT
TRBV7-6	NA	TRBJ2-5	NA	CASRRGETQYF	TGTGCCAGCAGAAGGGGAGAGACCCAGTACTTC
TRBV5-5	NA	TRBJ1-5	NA	CASSYRGDNNQPQHF	TGTGCCAGCAGCTACCGTGGGGATAATAATCAGCCCCAGCATTTT
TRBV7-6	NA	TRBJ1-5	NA	CASSLGRGQPQHF	TGTGCCAGCAGCTTAGGTCGGGGGCAGCCCCAGCATTTT
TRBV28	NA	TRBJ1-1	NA	CASSPEGGNTEAFF	TGTGCCAGCAGCCCTGAGGGTGGGAACACTGAAGCTTTCTTT
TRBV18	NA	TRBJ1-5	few	CASSPSQNSNQPQHF	TGTGCCAGCTCACCATCCCAGAATAGCAATCAGCCCCAGCATTTT
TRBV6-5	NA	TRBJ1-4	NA	CASSYSRATNEKLFF	TGTGCCAGCAGTTACTCGCGAGCAACTAATGAAAAACTGTTTTTT
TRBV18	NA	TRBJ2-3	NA	CASSSGTPPDTQYF	TGTGCCAGCTCCTCCGGGACCCCGCCAGATACGCAGTATTTT
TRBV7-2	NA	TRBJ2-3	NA	CASRDGSGPDTQYF	TGTGCCAGCAGGGACGGATCAGGCCCGGATACGCAGTATTTT
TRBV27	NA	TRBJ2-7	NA	CASTGRQGYEQYF	TGTGCCAGCACCGGGAGACAGGGCTACGAGCAGTACTTC
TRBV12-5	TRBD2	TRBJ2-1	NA	CASGLGLDERQFF	TGTGCTAGTGGTTTAGGACTAGACGAGCGGCAGTTCTTC
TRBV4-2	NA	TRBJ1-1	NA	CASSQGRGQGTEAFF	TGTGCCAGCAGCCAAGGACGGGGGCAGGGGACTGAAGCTTTCTTT
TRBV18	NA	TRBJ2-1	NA	CASSPRRGALRNEQFF	TGTGCCAGCTCACCCCGGAGGGGGGCCCTTAGAAATGAGCAGTTCTTC
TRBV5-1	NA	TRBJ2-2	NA	CASSARTENTGELFF	TGCGCCAGCAGCGCAAGGACAGAAAACACCGGGGAGCTGTTTTTT
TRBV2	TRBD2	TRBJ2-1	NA	CASSEQGSGSYNEQFF	TGTGCCAGCAGTGAACAAGGTAGCGGGAGTTACAATGAGCAGTTCTTC
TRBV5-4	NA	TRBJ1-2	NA	CASSLEGGYGYTF	TGTGCCAGCAGCTTGGAAGGGGGCTATGGCTACACCTTC
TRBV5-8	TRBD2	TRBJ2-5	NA	CASSLGVAGSQETQYF	TGTGCCAGCAGCTTGGGGGTAGCGGGGAGCCAAGAGACCCAGTACTTC
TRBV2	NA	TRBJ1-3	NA	CASSPGAPPGNTIYF	TGTGCCAGCAGTCCGGGGGCACCCCCTGGAAACACCATATATTTT
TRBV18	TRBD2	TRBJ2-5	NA	CASSPPTIGGLQETQYF	TGTGCCAGCTCACCCCCGACGATCGGGGGGTTACAAGAGACCCAGTACTTC
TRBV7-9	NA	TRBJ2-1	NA	CASSFRRDPYNEQFF	TGTGCCAGCAGCTTTAGGCGGGACCCCTACAATGAGCAGTTCTTC
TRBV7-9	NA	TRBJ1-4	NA	CASSPEFSHLFEKLFF	TGTGCCAGCAGCCCGGAGTTCAGTCACCTCTTCGAAAAACTGTTTTTT
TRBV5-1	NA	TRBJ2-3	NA	CASSASGTDTQYF	TGCGCCAGCAGCGCCTCAGGGACAGATACGCAGTATTTT
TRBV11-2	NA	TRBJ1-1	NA	CASSLPSHSNYAEAFF	TGTGCCAGCAGCTTACCCTCACACAGCAATTATGCTGAAGCTTTCTTT
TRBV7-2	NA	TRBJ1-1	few	CASSQDTEAFF	TGTGCCAGCAGCCAAGACACTGAAGCTTTCTTT
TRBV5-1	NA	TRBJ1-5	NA	CASSLDRNQPQHF	TGCGCCAGCAGCTTGGACAGGAATCAGCCCCAGCATTTT
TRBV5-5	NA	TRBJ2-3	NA	CASSLAASTDTQYF	TGTGCCAGCAGCTTGGCCGCGAGCACAGATACGCAGTATTTT
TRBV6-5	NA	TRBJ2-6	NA	CASSYSKAGANVLTF	TGTGCCAGCAGTTACTCGAAGGCTGGGGCCAACGTCCTGACTTTC
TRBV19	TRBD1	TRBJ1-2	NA	CASSIGEGDSHKGYTF	TGTGCCAGTAGTATCGGTGAAGGGGACAGCCATAAGGGCTACACCTTC
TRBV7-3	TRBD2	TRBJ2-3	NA	CASSSSGGSYLDTQYF	TGTGCCAGCAGCTCTAGCGGGGGGTCGTACCTGGATACGCAGTATTTT
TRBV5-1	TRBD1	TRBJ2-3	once	CATDYPGQGADTQYF	TGCGCCACCGATTACCCGGGACAGGGTGCAGATACGCAGTATTTT
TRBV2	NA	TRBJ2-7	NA	CASRGTAGYEQYF	TGTGCCAGCAGGGGGACCGCTGGGTACGAGCAGTACTTC
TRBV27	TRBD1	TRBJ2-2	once	CASSKWGQGNTGELFF	TGTGCCAGCAGTAAATGGGGACAGGGGAACACCGGGGAGCTGTTTTTT
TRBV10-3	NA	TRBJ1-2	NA	CAISEQGGYTF	TGTGCCATCAGTGAGCAGGGGGGCTACACCTTC
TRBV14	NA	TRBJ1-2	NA	CASSQREGEYGYTF	TGTGCCAGCAGCCAAAGAGAAGGGGAGTATGGCTACACCTTC
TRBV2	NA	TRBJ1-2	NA	CASNHRDNYGYTF	TGTGCCAGCAACCACAGGGACAACTATGGCTACACCTTC
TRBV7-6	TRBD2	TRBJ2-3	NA	CASSLVSGGFTDTQYF	TGTGCCAGCAGCTTAGTATCGGGAGGCTTCACAGATACGCAGTATTTT
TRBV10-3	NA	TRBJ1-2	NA	CAIRGGAYGYTF	TGTGCCATCAGGGGGGGGGCGTATGGCTACACCTTC
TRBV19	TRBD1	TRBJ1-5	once	CASSAQGGGQPQHF	TGTGCCAGTAGTGCACAGGGGGGGGGTCAGCCCCAGCATTTT
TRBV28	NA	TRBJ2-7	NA	CASSYRGAISYEQYF	TGTGCCAGCAGCTACCGTGGGGCGATCTCCTACGAGCAGTACTTC
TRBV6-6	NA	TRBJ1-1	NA	CASSWGWNTEAFF	TGTGCCAGCAGTTGGGGGTGGAACACTGAAGCTTTCTTT
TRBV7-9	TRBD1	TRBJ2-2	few	CASRLGQGKPGELFF	TGTGCCAGCAGGCTGGGACAGGGAAAACCGGGGGAGCTGTTTTTT
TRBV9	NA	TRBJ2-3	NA	CASSVGLGADTQYF	TGTGCCAGCAGCGTAGGACTAGGGGCAGATACGCAGTATTTT
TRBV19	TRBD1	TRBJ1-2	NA	CASTPTGTSGYTF	TGTGCCAGTACTCCGACAGGGACGTCTGGCTACACCTTC
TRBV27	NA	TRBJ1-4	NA	CASSFSGIGEKLFF	TGTGCCAGCAGTTTCTCCGGGATCGGCGAAAAACTGTTTTTT
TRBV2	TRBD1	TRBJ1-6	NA	CASVIDRANSPLHF	TGTGCCAGCGTGATAGACAGGGCCAATTCACCCCTCCACTTT
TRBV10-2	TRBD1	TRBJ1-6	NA	CASGDTGAYNSPLHF	TGCGCCAGCGGTGACACAGGGGCCTATAATTCACCCCTCCACTTT
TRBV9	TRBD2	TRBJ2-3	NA	CASSVGSGGSDTQYF	TGTGCCAGCAGCGTAGGGAGCGGGGGGTCAGATACGCAGTATTTT
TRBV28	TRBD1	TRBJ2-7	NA	CASSLPGIRDRGSDEQYF	TGTGCCAGCAGTTTACCGGGGATACGGGACAGGGGTTCCGACGAGCAGTACTTC